The 10 T cell receptor beta chains given below trace back to one sample, sequenced in a study of blood T cells in healthy people across ages. The second PCR ran roughly 6 to 11 cycles with a sample-barcoded 5' primer and J-beta primers. One entry per CDR3 protein, called by TCRdb with MiXCR from the 5' RACE reads. Among under 1 million distinct CDR3 sequences listed, around 43% were seen once. The specimen was blood. The receptors come from a man in his fifties or sixties in good health.

The gene calls are TRBV11-1 and TRBJ2-3; 7 nucleotides line up with TRBD1. Germline-derived CDR1 and CDR2 are SGHAT and FQDESV (reference sequence). This CDR3 contains 22 residues. With 4 bases clipped from V and 0 bases from J, the junction kept 25 bases outside the gene matches. The CDR3 is CASSSEYPGQLRYETSTDTQYF. The CDR3 DNA reads as TGTGCCAGCAGCTCAGAATATCCGGGACAGCTTCGGTATGAGACTAGCACAGATACGCAGTATTTT.

V and J are TRBV5-6 and TRBJ2-5; 8 bases fit TRBD1. Germline V gene lookup returns CDR1 SGHDT and CDR2 YYEEEE. J gave up 4 bases and V 5 bases, and 10 bases lay outside the gene matches. The CDR3 contains 15 residues. The CDR3 region is CASRLGQVIGETQYF. The CDR3 DNA reads TGTGCCAGCAGGCTGGGACAGGTGATCGGAGAGACCCAGTACTTC.

A few counts support this clonotype. V gene TRBV10-3 combines with J gene TRBJ2-2, with D unclear. The CDR3 consists of 12 residues. Germline CDR1 is ENHRY and CDR2 is SYGVKD. V gave up 6 bases and J gave up 4 bases, with 6 bases separating them. The CDR3 nucleotides are TGTGCCATCAGGGGTTCCACCGGGGAGCTGTTTTTT. As protein: CAIRGSTGELFF.

V and J are TRBV27 and TRBJ2-1; D not certain. The germline V gene has CDR1 MNHEY and CDR2 SMNVEV (reference sequence). Trimming left V 5 bases short and J 11 bases short, with 16 bases between. This CDR3 comprises 13 residues. The CDR3 coding sequence is TGTGCCAGCAGTCCCTACCTAGAGTCTCAGCAGTTCTTC. Translating gives CASSPYLESQQFF.

The rearrangement uses TRBV20-1 and TRBJ2-5; a weak D match, TRBD2 (7 bases). There are 13 residues in the CDR3. Per the germline V gene, CDR1 is DFQATT and CDR2 is SNEGSKA (reference sequence). Trimming took 3 bases from V and 4 from J, leaving 12 bases between them. This CDR3 reads CSARRGGRETQYF. In DNA, the CDR3 is TGCAGTGCTAGGAGGGGGGGCCGAGAGACCCAGTACTTC.

Regarding this clonotype: A clone one base away is much larger, so this may be a read error. This sequence joins TRBV29-1 and TRBJ2-1, with no clear D. This CDR3 region has 13 residues. Germline assignment: CDR1 SQVTM and CDR2 ANQGSEA. Trimming stripped 8 bases from V and 8 bases from J, with 19 bases between. The CDR3 bases are TGCAGCTCAGTTGAGGTGTCTGGATATGAGCAGTTCTTC. Translation: CSSVEVSGYEQFF.

The table lists this clonotype with a few counts. The CDR3 spells CASSSRGYEFF. The CDR3 DNA reads TGTGCCAGCAGCTCCCGGGGGTACGAGTTCTTC. The chain joins TRBV7-2 to TRBJ2-1, with D possibly TRBD2 on 6 matching bases. With 4 bases removed from V and 14 bases from J, the gap between germline ends came to 12 bases. Germline V gene data show CDR1 as SGHTA and CDR2 as FQGNSA. CDR3 size: 11 residues.

J is TRBJ2-6 and V is TRBV20-1; 7 bases are shared with TRBD1. The length of the CDR3 is 18 residues. V trimming: 2 bases; J trimming: 0 bases; junction bases outside the gene matches: 10. Germline CDR1 reads DFQATT; CDR2 reads SNEGSKA (reference sequence). The CDR3 here is CSARFPRQGLSGANVLTF. Here the CDR3 DNA reads TGCAGTGCTAGATTTCCGCGACAGGGTCTCTCTGGGGCCAACGTCCTGACTTTC.

Comment on this clonotype: A read error may explain this, as a much larger clone is one base away. V and J are TRBV6-2 or TRBV6-3 and TRBJ2-4, with TRBD2 as a possible D gene (6 bases). Gene TRBJ2-7 matches the end of the DNA better, so the J call may be wrong. Germline V gives CDR1 MNHEY, CDR2 SVGEGT. The CDR3 has 13 amino acids. The CDR3 nucleotides read TGTGCCAGCATTTTATGGGGAGGCTACGAGCAGTACTTC. It encodes CASILWGGYEQYF.

The CDR3 DNA reads as TGTGCCAGCAGTTACTCTGCAGGGCTGGACTATGGCTACACCTTC. Protein: CASSYSAGLDYGYTF. The chain links TRBV6-5 to TRBJ1-2; a weak D match, TRBD1 (5 bases). Germline V lookup: CDR1 MNHEY, CDR2 SVGAGI. The CDR3 covers 15 residues. V was shortened by 0 bases and J by 3 bases, with 11 bases between the two germline ends.